This T cell receptor beta chain was found in a study of blood T cell repertoires in COVID-19. Overall study context: The analysed material was cDNA or gDNA that came from T cells, B-cell-depleted T cells, or PBMCs.

The V and J ends lost 0 bases and 4 bases, in that order; junction bases with no gene match: 2. The CDR3 has 15 residues. Germline lookup yields CDR1 LNHNV and CDR2 YYDKDF (reference sequence). Per the original methods: Reference gene primer amplification in the assay estimated nucleated cell counts. Some clones are missing from TCRdb's copy, which holds only in-frame ones; the method was immunoSEQ multiplex PCR. D and trimming come from the DNA, and the V and J calls and clone size come from that table. There are 300,000 to 400,000 clones in the sample; 65% to 90% occur only once, and approximately 4.6% lies in the top ten.

This chain links TRBV15 with TRBJ2-1, with 8 bases identical to TRBD2. The sequenced sample consisted of PBMCs or T cells enriched from blood (not recorded which). The receptor's source is a woman between 35 and 50 years old with acute COVID-19. The CDR3 loop is CATSRERLAYNEQFF. The CDR3 coding sequence is TGTGCCACCAGCAGAGAGCGACTAGCGTACAATGAGCAGTTCTTC.